This entry features one T cell receptor (beta chain) sequence. Its antigen is undetermined. Germline and junction disagree at one end, which may indicate a read error. TCRdb fed the reads into MiXCR, producing one record per CDR3 protein. The profile covers approximately 120,000 distinct CDR3 sequences, with more than 25% appearing a single time and roughly 58% taken by the ten largest. This entry belongs to a study of T cell repertoires in cytomegalovirus infection. Per the germline V gene, CDR1 is SGHAT and CDR2 is FQNNGV. CDR3 size: 14 residues. The TCR comes from a human donor in good health (CMV status not recorded). Some clones in this sample may be carry-over from other donors' samples. V is TRBV11-2 and J is TRBJ2-1; D unresolved. Sequences were derived from CD8+ T cells from cultured PBMCs, sampled from culture after CMV antigen stimulation. The CDR3 bases are TGTGCCAGCAGCTCAGGCCCCTCCAACAATGAGCAGTTCTTC. Translating it yields CASSSGPSNNEQFF.